These 3 T cell receptor beta chains share one sample of origin, sequenced in a study of blood T cells in healthy people across ages. Using a J-beta primer mix together with a sample-barcoded 5' primer, a second PCR was run for about 6 to 11 cycles. Each CDR3 protein gets one entry after TCRdb re-called the 5' RACE reads with MiXCR. The table has about 280,000 distinct CDR3 sequences, around 30% seen once. Sample: blood. Receptors were obtained from a woman in her sixties or seventies in good health.

There are many counts of this clonotype. The chain combines TRBV20-1 with TRBJ1-2; TRBD1 aligns across 7 bases. CDR1 is DFQATT, CDR2 SNEGSKA, per germline (reference sequence). The length of the CDR3 is 15 residues. The V and J ends lost 1 base and 0 bases, in that order; junction bases with no gene match: 5. CDR3 protein: CSARVPGTANYGYTF. The DNA for the CDR3 is TGCAGTGCTAGAGTTCCCGGGACAGCTAACTATGGCTACACCTTC.

The chain recombines TRBV12-3 or TRBV12-4 with TRBJ2-2; no clear D. The V end was cut by 1 base, the J end by 0 bases, with 6 bases between. CDR3 length: 15 amino acids. CDR3 sequence: CASSLGRPNTGELFF. Here the CDR3 DNA reads TGTGCCAGCAGTTTAGGACGGCCGAACACCGGGGAGCTGTTTTTT.

This clonotype showed up just a few times. The gene calls are TRBV5-1 and TRBJ2-1, with 12 bases lining up with TRBD2. The CDR3 runs 16 residues. V dropped 1 base and J dropped 3; count of bases not matched to a gene: 2. From germline, CDR1 is SGHRS and CDR2 YFSETQ. DNA for the CDR3: TGCGCCAGCAGCTTGACACTAGCGGGAGGCTACAATGAGCAGTTCTTC. Translation gives CASSLTLAGGYNEQFF.